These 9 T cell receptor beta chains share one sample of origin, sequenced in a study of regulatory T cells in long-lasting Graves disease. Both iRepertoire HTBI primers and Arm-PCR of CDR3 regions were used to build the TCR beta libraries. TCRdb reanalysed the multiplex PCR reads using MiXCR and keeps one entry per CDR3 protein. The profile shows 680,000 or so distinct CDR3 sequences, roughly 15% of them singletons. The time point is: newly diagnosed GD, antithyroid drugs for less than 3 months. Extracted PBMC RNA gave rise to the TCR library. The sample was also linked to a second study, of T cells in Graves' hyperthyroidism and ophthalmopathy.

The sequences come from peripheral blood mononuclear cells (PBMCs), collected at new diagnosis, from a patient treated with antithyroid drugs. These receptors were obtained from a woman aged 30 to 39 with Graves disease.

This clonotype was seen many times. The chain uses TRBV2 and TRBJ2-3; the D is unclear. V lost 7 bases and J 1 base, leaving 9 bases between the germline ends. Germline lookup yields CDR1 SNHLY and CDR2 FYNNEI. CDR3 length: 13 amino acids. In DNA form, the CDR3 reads TGTGCCAGCAAAGAAATCGGCACAGATACGCAGTATTTT. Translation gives CASKEIGTDTQYF.

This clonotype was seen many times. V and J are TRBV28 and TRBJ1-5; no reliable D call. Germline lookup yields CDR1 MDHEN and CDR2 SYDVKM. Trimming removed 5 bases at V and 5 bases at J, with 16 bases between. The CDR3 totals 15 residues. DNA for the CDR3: TGTGCCAGCAGTCAACCCACGGGCCAATATCAGCCCCAGCATTTT. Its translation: CASSQPTGQYQPQHF.

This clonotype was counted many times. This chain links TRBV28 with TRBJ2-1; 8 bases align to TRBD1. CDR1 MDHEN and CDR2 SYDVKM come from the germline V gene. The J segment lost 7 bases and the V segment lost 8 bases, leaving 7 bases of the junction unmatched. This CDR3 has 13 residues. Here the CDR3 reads CASLSDRANEQFF. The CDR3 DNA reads TGTGCCAGCTTATCGGACAGGGCTAATGAGCAGTTCTTC.

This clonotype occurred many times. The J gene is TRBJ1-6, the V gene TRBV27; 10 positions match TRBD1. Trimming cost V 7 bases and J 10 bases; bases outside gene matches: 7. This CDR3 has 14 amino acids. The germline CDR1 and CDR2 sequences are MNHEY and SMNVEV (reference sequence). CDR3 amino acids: CASTMTGGNSPLHF. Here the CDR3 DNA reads TGTGCCAGCACCATGACAGGGGGCAACTCACCCCTCCACTTT.

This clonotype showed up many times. The CDR3 nucleotides read TGCGCCAGCAGCTTGGCCACCGCCAGACAGGGATCCTACGAGCAGTACTTC. Residues: CASSLATARQGSYEQYF. The chain recombines TRBV5-1 with TRBJ2-7; 7 bases map to TRBD1. V shed 0 bases and J 1 base; nucleotides not matched to a gene: 10. This CDR3 comprises 17 residues. Per germline, CDR1 SGHRS and CDR2 YFSETQ.

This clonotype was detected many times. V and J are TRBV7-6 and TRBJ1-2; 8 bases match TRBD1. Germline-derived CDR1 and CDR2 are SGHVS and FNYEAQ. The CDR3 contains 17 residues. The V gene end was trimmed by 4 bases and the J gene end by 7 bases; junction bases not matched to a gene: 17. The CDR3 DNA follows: TGTGCCAGCAGCTCCAGTCCCGGGACAGGTGGACTTCGTGGCTACACCTTC. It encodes CASSSSPGTGGLRGYTF.

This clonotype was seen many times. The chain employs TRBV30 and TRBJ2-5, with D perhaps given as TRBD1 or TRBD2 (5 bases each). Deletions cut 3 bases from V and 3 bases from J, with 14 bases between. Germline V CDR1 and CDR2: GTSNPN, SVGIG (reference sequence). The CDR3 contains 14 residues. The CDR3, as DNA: TGTGCCTGGAGAAAAATGAGGGGCGAAGAGACCCAGTACTTC. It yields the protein CAWRKMRGEETQYF.

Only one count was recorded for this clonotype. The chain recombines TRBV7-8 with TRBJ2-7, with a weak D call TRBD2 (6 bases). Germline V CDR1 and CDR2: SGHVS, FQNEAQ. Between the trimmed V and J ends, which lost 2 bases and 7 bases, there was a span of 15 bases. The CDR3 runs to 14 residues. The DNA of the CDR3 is TGTGCCAGCAGCTTACGGCCGGGGGTGAGAGAGCAGTACTTC. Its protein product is CASSLRPGVREQYF.

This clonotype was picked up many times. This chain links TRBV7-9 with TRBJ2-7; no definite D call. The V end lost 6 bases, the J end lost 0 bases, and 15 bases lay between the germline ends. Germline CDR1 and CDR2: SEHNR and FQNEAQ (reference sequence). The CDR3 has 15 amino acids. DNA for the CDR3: TGTGCCAGCAGTTTGGTGGCAGCAGGCTCCTACGAGCAGTACTTC. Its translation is CASSLVAAGSYEQYF.